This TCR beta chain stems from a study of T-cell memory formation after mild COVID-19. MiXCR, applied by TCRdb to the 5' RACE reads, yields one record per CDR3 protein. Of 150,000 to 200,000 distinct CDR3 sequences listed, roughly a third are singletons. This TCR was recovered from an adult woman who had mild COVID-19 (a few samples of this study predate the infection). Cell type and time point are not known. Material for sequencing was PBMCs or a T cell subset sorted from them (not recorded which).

The CDR3 protein is CASSWARGQSNQPQHF. CDR3 sequence (DNA): TGTGCCAGCAGCTGGGCCAGGGGGCAAAGCAATCAGCCCCAGCATTTT. J is TRBJ1-5 and V is TRBV28, with TRBD1 matching over 8 bases. The CDR3 totals 16 residues. The junction had 8 bases not matched to a gene; V was cut back by 6 bases and J by 1 base. Germline CDR1 and CDR2: MDHEN and SYDVKM.